This T cell receptor (beta chain) was found in a study of preoperative IRX-2 immunotherapy in early breast cancer. The V gene lost 1 base and the J gene lost 0 bases, with 22 bases spanning the gap. The germline V gene encodes CDR1 LGHNA and CDR2 YSLEER. The CDR3 contains 19 residues. Treatment: preoperative locoregional IRX-2 cytokine immunotherapy. Patients received preoperative, locoregional IRX-2 cytokine immunotherapy in a phase Ib study. Clones were read by immunoSEQ multiplex PCR, and TCRdb kept only the in-frame ones, dropping some. The data contain about 43,000 clones, about 95% of them singletons.

The receptor was derived from a human donor with breast cancer. The chain recombines TRBV4-3 with TRBJ2-7, with a tentative D call TRBD2 (5 bases). The sequences come from tumor tissue, collected after IRX-2 immunotherapy. The CDR3 sequence is CASSQARVGELPSSYEQYF. CDR3 nucleotides: TGCGCCAGCAGCCAAGCAAGGGTTGGGGAGCTCCCAAGCTCCTACGAGCAGTACTTC.